This T cell receptor beta chain was identified in a study of T cells in women clearing cervical HPV infection. At the level of the study: Cases' blood sampling followed lesion detection by median about 150 days (90 to 200).

This CDR3 spans 12 amino acids. Trimming left V 9 bases short and J 4 bases short, with 11 bases between. All donors had a single incident cervical HPV16 infection, not prevalent. MY09/MY11 PCR detected cervical HPV DNA; dot-blot assigned genotypes. General study results and limits: A classifier using richness and V gene abundances reached an AUC of 0.7 to 0.9.

On this clone: The antigen is undetermined. Read coverage stops 3 residues before the CDR3 terminus; the germline J gene supplies the remainder.

The protocol was immunoSEQ multiplex PCR, while the TCRdb copy is restricted to in-frame clones and leaves out a portion. This sample's table has 25,000 to 35,000 clones. The sample was blood buffy coat. The clonotype originates from a woman aged 18 to 75 with a cervical HPV16 infection that either progressed to CIN3+ or cleared (not recorded which). This chain joins TRBV5-7 and TRBJ1-5, with D hard to call. TRBV5-7 is known as an ORF, though its function is uncertain. CDR3 loop: CATEYLNQPQHF. CDR3 bases read: TGTGCCACAGAATATTTAAATCAGCCC.